Sequencing of this TCR beta chain was carried out in a study of cytomegalovirus exposure and HLA in healthy donors. Broader study findings: Over 15,000 TCR beta sequences were associated with HLA alleles at 0.05 false discovery rate in a later analysis. Rates of TCR association differed by HLA locus in a later analysis, with DRB1 highest and HLA-C lowest. Some segments of the V type, notably TRBV6-2 and TRBV6-3, were excluded as indistinguishable.

The J segment lost 5 bases and the V segment lost 3 bases, leaving 10 bases of the junction unmatched. From germline, CDR1 is MGHRA and CDR2 YSYEKL. There are 16 residues in the CDR3. This PCR relied on a set of 60 Vbeta primers and 13 Jbeta primers. Using immunoSEQ multiplex PCR, the repertoire was profiled, and TCRdb retains in-frame clones only, with some absent. Of roughly 120,000 clones listed, around 79% are singletons. Remarks on this clone: Its specificity is not known.

The chain carries TRBV4-1 and TRBJ2-3; 8 bases match TRBD2. The TCR originated in a woman aged 18-29 years in good health and CMV-seronegative. Sequencing input: PBMCs. CDR3 sequence reads: CASSQTLTGGRDTQYF. For the CDR3, the DNA is TGCGCCAGCAGCCAGACTCTGACGGGAGGGCGAGATACGCAGTATTTT.